This is a list of T cell receptor beta chains from one sample in a study of blood T cells in healthy people across ages. MiXCR was run by TCRdb on the 5' RACE reads, yielding one entry per CDR3 protein. This sample yields 780,000 or so distinct CDR3 sequences, of which 45% to 70% are seen a single time; 20% to 30% belongs to the top ten. The sequencing input was blood. The receptors originated from a man aged 40-49 years in good health. Each CDR3 is given with its conserved first and last residue. The D gene is left open where the match is weak. Clone size is stated in some rows and not others, as once, few, many or a class when expanded.

D gene: TRBD1
V gene: TRBV12-3/TRBV12-4
J gene: TRBJ1-6
clone size: -
CDR3 DNA: TGTGCCAGCAGTTCGTCGTATTCCGGGACAGATAATTCACCCCTCCACTTT
CDR3 protein: CASSSSYSGTDNSPLHF

D gene: -
V gene: TRBV28
J gene: TRBJ1-5
clone size: few
CDR3 DNA: TGTGCCAGCAATGGGAGTGGTGCCTATAGCAATCAGCCCCAGCATTTT
CDR3 protein: CASNGSGAYSNQPQHF

D gene: -
V gene: TRBV9
J gene: TRBJ2-5
clone size: few
CDR3 DNA: TGTGCCAGCAGCGTCGATAGCGGCCAAGAGACCCAGTACTTC
CDR3 protein: CASSVDSGQETQYF

D gene: -
V gene: TRBV9
J gene: TRBJ2-5
clone size: -
CDR3 DNA: TGTGCCAGCAGCGTAGGGCCAACTCTGCTCCAAGAGACCCAGTACTTC
CDR3 protein: CASSVGPTLLQETQYF

D gene: TRBD2
V gene: TRBV7-9
J gene: TRBJ2-1
clone size: -
CDR3 DNA: TGTGCCAGCAGCCAACCCGAGGGACTAGCGGGAGTATCCTACAATGAGCAGTTCTTC
CDR3 protein: CASSQPEGLAGVSYNEQFF

D gene: TRBD1
V gene: TRBV7-3
J gene: TRBJ2-3
clone size: few
CDR3 DNA: TGTGCCAGCAGCTCAGGACAGGGTGGAAGTCAGTATTTT
CDR3 protein: CASSSGQGGSQYF

D gene: TRBD2
V gene: TRBV20-1
J gene: TRBJ2-3
clone size: -
CDR3 DNA: TGCAGTGCGCCGATAGCGGGAGAATGGGATACGCAGTATTTT
CDR3 protein: CSAPIAGEWDTQYF

D gene: -
V gene: TRBV4-2
J gene: TRBJ2-1
clone size: -
CDR3 DNA: TGTGCCAGCAGCCAAGACCCGACGGGATTTACCTACAATGAGCAGTTCTTC
CDR3 protein: CASSQDPTGFTYNEQFF

D gene: TRBD2
V gene: TRBV7-3
J gene: TRBJ2-5
clone size: few
CDR3 DNA: TGTGCCAGCAGCCCCCAACTAGCGGGAGGGGGAGAGCAGTACTTC
CDR3 protein: CASSPQLAGGGEQYF

D gene: -
V gene: TRBV5-1
J gene: TRBJ1-2
clone size: -
CDR3 DNA: TGCGCCAGCAGCTTGACTCTTGAGGGCGGAAGGGGCTACACCTTC
CDR3 protein: CASSLTLEGGRGYTF

D gene: -
V gene: TRBV6-6
J gene: TRBJ1-1
clone size: -
CDR3 DNA: TGTGCCAGCAGCCCCCTCGGGCCTGGCACTGAAGCTTTCTTT
CDR3 protein: CASSPLGPGTEAFF

D gene: -
V gene: TRBV5-1
J gene: TRBJ2-5
clone size: -
CDR3 DNA: TGCGCCAGCAGTGGAGGGGAGCCTCAAGAGACCCAGTACTTC
CDR3 protein: CASSGGEPQETQYF

D gene: -
V gene: TRBV25-1
J gene: TRBJ2-2
clone size: -
CDR3 DNA: TGTGCCAGCAGTGAATCCTGGCTCGGGGAGCTGTTTTTT
CDR3 protein: CASSESWLGELFF

D gene: -
V gene: TRBV5-6
J gene: TRBJ2-4
clone size: few
CDR3 DNA: TGTGCCAGCAGCTTACTCAGCGGGCTAGCCAAAAACATTCAGTACTTC
CDR3 protein: CASSLLSGLAKNIQYF

D gene: TRBD1
V gene: TRBV25-1
J gene: TRBJ2-3
clone size: -
CDR3 DNA: TGTGCCAGCAGTGGGTATGGGTTGTCGGACAGGGTGAGAGATACGCAGTATTTT
CDR3 protein: CASSGYGLSDRVRDTQYF

D gene: -
V gene: TRBV6-2/TRBV6-3
J gene: TRBJ2-5
clone size: -
CDR3 DNA: TGTGCCAGCAGGCCCACAGCGCAAGAGACCCAGTACTTC
CDR3 protein: CASRPTAQETQYF

D gene: TRBD1
V gene: TRBV7-9
J gene: TRBJ2-7
clone size: -
CDR3 DNA: TGTGCCAGCAGCCCCTATGGACAGGGGAAGATCTACGAGCAGTACTTC
CDR3 protein: CASSPYGQGKIYEQYF

D gene: -
V gene: TRBV5-1
J gene: TRBJ2-5
clone size: -
CDR3 DNA: TGCGCCAGCAGCATACAGGCCGAGGAGACCCAGTACTTC
CDR3 protein: CASSIQAEETQYF

D gene: -
V gene: TRBV12-3/TRBV12-4
J gene: TRBJ1-6
clone size: -
CDR3 DNA: TGTGCCAGCAGCCCGGACCAAAGGGTTTCACCCCTCCACTTT
CDR3 protein: CASSPDQRVSPLHF

D gene: -
V gene: TRBV7-9
J gene: TRBJ2-1
clone size: -
CDR3 DNA: TGTGCCAGCAGCTTAGCTGGAACCTATTTAGAGCAGTTCTTC
CDR3 protein: CASSLAGTYLEQFF

D gene: -
V gene: TRBV9
J gene: TRBJ2-3
clone size: -
CDR3 DNA: TGTGCCAGCTCCTCCAAGAGGAGGCAGGGACCAGATACGCAGTATTTT
CDR3 protein: CASSSKRRQGPDTQYF

D gene: -
V gene: TRBV28
J gene: TRBJ1-5
clone size: few
CDR3 DNA: TGTGCCAGCAGTTCGACCTTACGCAATCAGCCCCAGCATTTT
CDR3 protein: CASSSTLRNQPQHF

D gene: TRBD2
V gene: TRBV20-1
J gene: TRBJ2-1
clone size: few
CDR3 DNA: TGCAGTGCCCCGGTTCCTAGCGGGAGTATCAATGAGCAGTTCTTC
CDR3 protein: CSAPVPSGSINEQFF

D gene: TRBD1
V gene: TRBV28
J gene: TRBJ2-7
clone size: -
CDR3 DNA: TGTGCCAGCAGTTTATCTTGGACAGGGAGCTCCTACGAGCAGTACTTC
CDR3 protein: CASSLSWTGSSYEQYF

D gene: -
V gene: TRBV4-3
J gene: TRBJ2-7
clone size: -
CDR3 DNA: TGCGCCAGCAGCCAGAGCACGGTACAGCGTTCAGCCAACGAGCAGTACTTC
CDR3 protein: CASSQSTVQRSANEQYF

D gene: -
V gene: TRBV6-5
J gene: TRBJ1-4
clone size: once
CDR3 DNA: TGTGCCAGCAGTTACTCTAATGAAAAACTGTTTTTT
CDR3 protein: CASSYSNEKLFF

D gene: -
V gene: TRBV20-1
J gene: TRBJ1-1
clone size: -
CDR3 DNA: TGCAGTGCCCCCGGGGGGGGAGGGTACACTGAAGCTTTCTTT
CDR3 protein: CSAPGGGGYTEAFF

D gene: -
V gene: TRBV7-9
J gene: TRBJ1-4
clone size: few
CDR3 DNA: TGTGCCAGCAGCCACCCCGAGGCTAATGAAAAACTGTTTTTT
CDR3 protein: CASSHPEANEKLFF

D gene: TRBD2
V gene: TRBV29-1
J gene: TRBJ2-7
clone size: -
CDR3 DNA: TGCAGCGTTGAAGATCTTTTAGGACTAGGGGCCAATGAGCAGTACTTC
CDR3 protein: CSVEDLLGLGANEQYF

D gene: -
V gene: TRBV5-1
J gene: TRBJ2-3
clone size: -
CDR3 DNA: TGCGCCAGCAGCAAGGGGGGGGGGCCAGATACGCAGTATTTT
CDR3 protein: CASSKGGGPDTQYF

D gene: -
V gene: TRBV5-1
J gene: TRBJ2-2
clone size: -
CDR3 DNA: TGCGCCAGCAGCAGAGCTAACGCGAACACCGGGGAGCTGTTTTTT
CDR3 protein: CASSRANANTGELFF

D gene: -
V gene: TRBV2
J gene: TRBJ1-2
clone size: -
CDR3 DNA: TGTGCCAGCAGTGGAGGAAATTCCCGCTACACCTTC
CDR3 protein: CASSGGNSRYTF

D gene: TRBD2
V gene: TRBV4-1
J gene: TRBJ2-4
clone size: -
CDR3 DNA: TGCGCCAGCAGCCAAGATCGGACTAGCGGGACTGCCAAAAACATTCAGTACTTC
CDR3 protein: CASSQDRTSGTAKNIQYF

D gene: -
V gene: TRBV11-3
J gene: TRBJ2-7
clone size: -
CDR3 DNA: TGTGCCAGCAGCCCCGAATCTGGGGAGCAGTACTTC
CDR3 protein: CASSPESGEQYF

D gene: -
V gene: TRBV2
J gene: TRBJ1-5
clone size: -
CDR3 DNA: TGTGCCAGCAGCTTAGACTTGAGGCAGCCCCAGCATTTT
CDR3 protein: CASSLDLRQPQHF

D gene: -
V gene: TRBV4-3
J gene: TRBJ2-1
clone size: -
CDR3 DNA: TGCGCCAGCAGCCAAGGTGGGGATGCGTACAATGAGCAGTTCTTC
CDR3 protein: CASSQGGDAYNEQFF

D gene: TRBD1
V gene: TRBV20-1
J gene: TRBJ2-3
clone size: -
CDR3 DNA: TGCAGTGCTAGAAAACAGGGGGCGCCCACAGATACGCTGTATTTT
CDR3 protein: CSARKQGAPTDTLYF